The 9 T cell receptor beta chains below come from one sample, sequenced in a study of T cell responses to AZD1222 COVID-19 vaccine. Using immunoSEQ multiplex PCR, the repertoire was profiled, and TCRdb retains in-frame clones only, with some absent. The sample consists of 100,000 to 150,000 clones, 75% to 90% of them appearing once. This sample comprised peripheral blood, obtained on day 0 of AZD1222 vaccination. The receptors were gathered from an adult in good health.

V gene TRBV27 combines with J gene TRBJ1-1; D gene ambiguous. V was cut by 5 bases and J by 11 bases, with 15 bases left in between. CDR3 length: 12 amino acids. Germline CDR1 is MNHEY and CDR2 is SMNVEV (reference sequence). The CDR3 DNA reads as TGTGCCAGCAGTGGACCCCTCAGTGAGGCTTTCTTT. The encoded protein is CASSGPLSEAFF.

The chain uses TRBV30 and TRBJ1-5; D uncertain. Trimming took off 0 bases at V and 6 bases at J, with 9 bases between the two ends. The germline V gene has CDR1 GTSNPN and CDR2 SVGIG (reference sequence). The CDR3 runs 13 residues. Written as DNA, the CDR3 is TGTGCCTGGAGTGTTAGTCGGCTTCAGCCCCAGCATTTT. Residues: CAWSVSRLQPQHF.

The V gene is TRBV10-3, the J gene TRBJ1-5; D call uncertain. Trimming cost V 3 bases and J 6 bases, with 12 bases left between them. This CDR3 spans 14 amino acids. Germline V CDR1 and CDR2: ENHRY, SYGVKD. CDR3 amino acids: CAISDSPEPQPQHF. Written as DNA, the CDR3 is TGTGCCATCAGTGACTCCCCAGAGCCTCAGCCCCAGCATTTT.

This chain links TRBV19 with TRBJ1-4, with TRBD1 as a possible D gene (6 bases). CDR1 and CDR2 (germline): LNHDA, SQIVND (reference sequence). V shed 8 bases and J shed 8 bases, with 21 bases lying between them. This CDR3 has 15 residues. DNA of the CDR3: TGTGCCAGTGGCAGGGGCGGGGGGCGACCCGAAAAACTGTTTTTT. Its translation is CASGRGGGRPEKLFF. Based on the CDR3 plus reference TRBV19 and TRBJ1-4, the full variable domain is DGGITQSPKYLFRKEGQNVTLSCEQNLNHDAMYWYRQDPGQGLRLIYYSQIVNDFQKGDIAEGYSVSREKKESFPLTVTSAQKNPTAFYLCASGRGGGRPEKLFFGSGTQLSVL.

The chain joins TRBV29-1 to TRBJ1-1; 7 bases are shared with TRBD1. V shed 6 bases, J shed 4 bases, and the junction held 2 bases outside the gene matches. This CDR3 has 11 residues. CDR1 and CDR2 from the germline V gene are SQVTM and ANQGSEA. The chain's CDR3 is CSVQGGTEAFF. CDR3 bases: TGCAGCGTCCAGGGGGGCACTGAAGCTTTCTTT.

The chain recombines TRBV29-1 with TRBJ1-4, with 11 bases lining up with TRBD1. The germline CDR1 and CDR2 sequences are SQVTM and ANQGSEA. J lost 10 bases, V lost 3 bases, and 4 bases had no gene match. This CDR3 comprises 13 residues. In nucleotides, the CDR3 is TGCAGCGTTGAGCGGGGGACAGGGGGAAAACTGTTTTTT. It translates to CSVERGTGGKLFF. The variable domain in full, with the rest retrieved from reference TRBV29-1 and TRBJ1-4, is SAVISQKPSRDICQRGTSLTIQCQVDSQVTMMFWYRQQPGQSLTLIATANQGSEATYESGFVIDKFPISRPNLTFSTLTVSNMSPEDSSIYLCSVERGTGGKLFFGSGTQLSVL.

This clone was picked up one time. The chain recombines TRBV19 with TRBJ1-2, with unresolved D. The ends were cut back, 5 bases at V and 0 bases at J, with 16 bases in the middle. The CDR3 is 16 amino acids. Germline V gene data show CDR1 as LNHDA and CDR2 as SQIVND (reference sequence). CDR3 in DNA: TGTGCCAGTAGTCTGAGAGTGCCGGGAGCTAACTATGGCTACACCTTC. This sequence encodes CASSLRVPGANYGYTF. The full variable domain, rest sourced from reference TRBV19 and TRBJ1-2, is DGGITQSPKYLFRKEGQNVTLSCEQNLNHDAMYWYRQDPGQGLRLIYYSQIVNDFQKGDIAEGYSVSREKKESFPLTVTSAQKNPTAFYLCASSLRVPGANYGYTFGSGTRLTVV.

The DNA of the CDR3 is TGCGCCAGCAGCCCCCAGCGCAGGGCGGACTATGGCTACACCTTC. Protein sequence: CASSPQRRADYGYTF. The J gene is TRBJ1-2, the V gene TRBV4-1; a possible D gene is TRBD1 (5 bases). CDR1 is MGHRA, CDR2 YSYEKL, per germline. V lost 4 bases to trimming and J lost 3 bases, with 15 bases between them. This CDR3 has 15 residues.

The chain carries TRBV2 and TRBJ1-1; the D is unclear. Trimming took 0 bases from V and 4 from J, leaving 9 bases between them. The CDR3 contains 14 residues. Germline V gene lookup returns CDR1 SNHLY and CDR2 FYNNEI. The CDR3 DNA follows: TGTGCCAGCAGTGAAGCCGGCAGGAGCACTGAAGCTTTCTTT. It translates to CASSEAGRSTEAFF. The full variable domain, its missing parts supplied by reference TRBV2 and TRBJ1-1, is EPEVTQTPSHQVTQMGQEVILRCVPISNHLYFYWYRQILGQKVEFLVSFYNNEISEKSEIFDDQFSVERPDGSNFTLKIRSTKLEDSAMYFCASSEAGRSTEAFFGQGTRLTVV.